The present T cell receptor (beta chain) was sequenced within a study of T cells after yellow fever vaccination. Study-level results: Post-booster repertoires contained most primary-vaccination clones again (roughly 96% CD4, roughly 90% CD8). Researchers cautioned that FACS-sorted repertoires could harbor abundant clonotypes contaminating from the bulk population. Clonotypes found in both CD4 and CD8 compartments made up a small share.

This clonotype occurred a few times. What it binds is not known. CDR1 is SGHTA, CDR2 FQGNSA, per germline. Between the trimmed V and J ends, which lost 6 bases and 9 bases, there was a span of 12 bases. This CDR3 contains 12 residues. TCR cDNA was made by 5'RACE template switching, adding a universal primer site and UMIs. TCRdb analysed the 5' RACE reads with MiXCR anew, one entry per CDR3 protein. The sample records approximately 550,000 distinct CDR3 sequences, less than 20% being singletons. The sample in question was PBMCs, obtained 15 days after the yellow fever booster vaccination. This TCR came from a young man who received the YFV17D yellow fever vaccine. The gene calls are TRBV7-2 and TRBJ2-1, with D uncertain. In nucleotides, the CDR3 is TGTGCCAGCAGGCTTGGTCACTTTGAGCAGTTCTTC. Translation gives CASRLGHFEQFF.